This T cell receptor (beta chain) was identified during a study of CXCR3-negative and CXCR3-positive naive CD8 T cells. The libraries of TRB cDNA were constructed through 5' RACE using UMI labels. Reprocessing the 5' RACE reads, TCRdb reports a single entry for every CDR3 protein and omits DNA. Its table records about 120,000 distinct CDR3 sequences. Concerning this clonotype itself: The target antigen is unknown.

Study-level points and caveats: In CXCR3-positive naive cells, the TRB CDR3s were more hydrophobic than in CXCR3-negative naive cells. Both naive subsets showed comparably high diversity, and memory CD8+ cells showed much lower diversity.

Material: naive CXCR3+ CD8+ T cells from blood. Subset: CD45RO-CCR7+CD27+CD95- naive CD8+ T cells expressing CXCR3 (TNR3+). The sequence came from a human donor in good health. Some clones in this sample may be carry-over from other donors' samples.

CDR3 protein: CASSLLAAYNEQFF. The rearrangement joins TRBV6-6 to TRBJ2-1; TCRdb picks TRBD2, but there is no DNA to check that call. The CDR3 extends over 14 amino acids. The V gene's germline CDR1 is MNHNY and CDR2 SVGAGI (reference sequence).